This T cell receptor beta chain was identified in a study of T cell responses to AZD1222 COVID-19 vaccine. Across the study: Second-dose timings of about 4 or about 12 weeks were pooled.

Using immunoSEQ multiplex PCR, the repertoire was profiled, and TCRdb retains in-frame clones only, with some absent. The data contain about 120,000 clones, approximately 86% of them seen just once; the ten biggest clones take up approximately 2.4%. Study observations and caveats: Variant regions that are unmutated are reportedly the target of nearly half of spike-specific TCRs. Vaccine-related CD4 TCRs covered spike, predominating at 160-218 and 743-854. An increase in Spike-specific TCR breadth and depth was observed after two AZD1222 doses.

As for this clone: Its antigen is undetermined.

The CDR3 totals 16 residues. Germline CDR1 MNHEY, CDR2 SVGEGT. J lost 5 bases, V lost 5 bases, and 12 bases had no gene match. The chain uses TRBV6-2 or TRBV6-3 and TRBJ1-1; TRBD1 agrees at 9 bases. The sequence came from an adult in good health. Source: peripheral blood, taken on day 0 of AZD1222 vaccination. The CDR3 DNA follows: TGTGCCAGCAGTCGATGGTTGACAGGGGGAATGACTGAAGCTTTCTTT. This sequence encodes CASSRWLTGGMTEAFF.